The 8 T cell receptor beta chains below all came from one sample that was sequenced in a study of human T cells and chemical hapten exposure. Time point given: patch test 2, 6 weeks after DPC sensitization. Treatment: therapeutic diphenylcyclopropenone sensitization with weekly scalp DPC. TCRdb re-called the RACE reads with MiXCR, one entry per CDR3 protein. Of fewer than 95,000 distinct CDR3 sequences listed, 11% are singletons. The sequencing used whole blood, collected in connection with sensitization to the hapten diphenylcyclopropenone (DPC). The receptors were sampled from a middle-aged man with alopecia areata. Some clones in this sample may be carry-over from other donors' samples.

Details on this clonotype: No conserved phenylalanine or tryptophan ends this CDR3, so it is likely a read error. This rearrangement joins TRBV28 to TRBJ2-3; TRBD1 matches at 8 bases. This CDR3 is built from 15 residues. V lost 1 base to trimming and J lost 5 bases; unmatched junction nucleotides: 5. CDR1 and CDR2 (germline): MDHEN, SYDVKM. In nucleotides, the CDR3 is TGTGCCAGCAGTTTATTCACAGGGGGGATAGATACGCAGTATCTT. Encoded protein: CASSLFTGGIDTQYL.

Here the CDR3 reads CASSVAPGIDQETQYF. The CDR3 DNA reads as TGTGCCAGCAGCGTAGCTCCAGGGATAGATCAAGAGACCCAGTACTTC. The chain joins TRBV9 to TRBJ2-5, with D perhaps TRBD1 (5 bases). The CDR3 runs to 16 residues. V lost 0 bases, J lost 2 bases, and 14 bases lay in between. In germline, CDR1 is SGDLS, CDR2 YYNGEE.

This clonotype appeared a few times. V is TRBV10-3 and J is TRBJ1-1; no clear D. V gave up 6 bases and J gave up 3 bases, with 8 bases separating them. The CDR3 sequence is 12 residues long. CDR1 and CDR2 from the germline V gene are ENHRY and SYGVKD. CDR3 nucleotides: TGTGCCATCAGGAGCGCGGACACTGAAGCTTTCTTT. The encoded protein is CAIRSADTEAFF.

This clonotype was observed a handful of times. V is TRBV7-3 and J is TRBJ2-1; either TRBD1 or TRBD2 may fit D (6 bases each). This CDR3 contains 14 residues. From germline, CDR1 is SGHTA and CDR2 FQGTGA. The germline V and J ends were trimmed by 5 bases and 13 bases, with 21 bases remaining between them. For the CDR3, the DNA is TGTGCCAGCAGCCCGGAGGTAGCGGAGGGGGTCCAGTTCTTC. Translating gives CASSPEVAEGVQFF.

This clonotype was seen more than once but under ten times. This rearrangement joins TRBV6-2 or TRBV6-3 to TRBJ2-3; 8 bases align to TRBD2. Germline CDR1 reads MNHEY; CDR2 reads SVGEGT. The length of the CDR3 is 12 residues. V lost 8 bases, J lost 6 bases, and 4 bases stayed unmatched. In DNA form, the CDR3 reads TGTGCCAGCGGAAGGACTAGCGATACGCAGTATTTT. Encoded protein: CASGRTSDTQYF.

This clonotype was observed a handful of times. The chain uses TRBV5-5 and TRBJ2-1; 14 bases are shared with TRBD2. CDR1 and CDR2 from the germline V gene are SGHKS and YYEKEE (reference sequence). With 3 bases clipped from V and 8 bases from J, the junction kept 4 bases outside the gene matches. The length of the CDR3 is 15 residues. The CDR3 reads CASSWTSGGFDEQFF. In DNA, the CDR3 is TGTGCCAGCAGCTGGACTAGCGGGGGGTTCGATGAGCAGTTCTTC.

The chain couples TRBV27 to TRBJ2-5; unclear D gene. Germline V gene lookup returns CDR1 MNHEY and CDR2 SMNVEV (reference sequence). This CDR3 is 13 amino acids long. The V end lost 5 bases, the J end lost 0 bases, and 7 bases lay between the germline ends. This chain's CDR3 is CASSPSYQETQYF. The DNA of the CDR3 is TGTGCCAGCAGTCCCTCGTACCAAGAGACCCAGTACTTC.

The gene calls are TRBV27 and TRBJ1-2; TRBD1 is a possible D gene (6 bases). V was pared by 4 bases and J by 0 bases, with 15 bases between. Germline lookup yields CDR1 MNHEY and CDR2 SMNVEV (reference sequence). This CDR3 is built from 16 residues. CDR3 DNA sequence: TGTGCCAGCAGTTGGGGGGCGCCGAGGGCTAACTATGGCTACACCTTC. Protein product: CASSWGAPRANYGYTF.